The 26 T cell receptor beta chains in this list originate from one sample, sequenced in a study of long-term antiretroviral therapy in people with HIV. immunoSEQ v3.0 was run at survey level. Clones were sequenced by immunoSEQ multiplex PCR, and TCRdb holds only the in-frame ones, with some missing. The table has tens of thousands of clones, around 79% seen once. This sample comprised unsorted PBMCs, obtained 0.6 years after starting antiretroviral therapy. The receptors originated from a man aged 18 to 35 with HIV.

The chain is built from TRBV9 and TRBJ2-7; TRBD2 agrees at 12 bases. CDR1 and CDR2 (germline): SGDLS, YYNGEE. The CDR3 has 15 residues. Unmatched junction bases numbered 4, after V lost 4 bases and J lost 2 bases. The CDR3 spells CASSSGLAGPYEQYF. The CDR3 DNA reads TGTGCCAGCAGCTCTGGACTAGCGGGGCCCTACGAGCAGTACTTC.

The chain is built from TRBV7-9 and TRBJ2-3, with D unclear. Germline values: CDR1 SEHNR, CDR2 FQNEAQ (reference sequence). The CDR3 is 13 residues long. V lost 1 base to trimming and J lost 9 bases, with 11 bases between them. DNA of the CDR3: TGTGCCAGCAGCTTAGGAGATACTCACACGCAGTATTTT. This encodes CASSLGDTHTQYF. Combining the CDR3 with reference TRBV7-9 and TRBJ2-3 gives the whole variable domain DTGVSQNPRHKITKRGQNVTFRCDPISEHNRLYWYRQTLGQGPEFLTYFQNEAQLEKSRLLSDRFSAERPKGSFSTLEIQRTEQGDSAMYLCASSLGDTHTQYFGPGTRLTVL.

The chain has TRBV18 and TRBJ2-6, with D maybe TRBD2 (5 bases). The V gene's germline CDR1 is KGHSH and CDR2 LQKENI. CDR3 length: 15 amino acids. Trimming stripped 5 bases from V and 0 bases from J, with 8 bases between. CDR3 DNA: TGTGCCAGCTCAACGACTAACTCTGGGGCCAACGTCCTGACTTTC. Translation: CASSTTNSGANVLTF.

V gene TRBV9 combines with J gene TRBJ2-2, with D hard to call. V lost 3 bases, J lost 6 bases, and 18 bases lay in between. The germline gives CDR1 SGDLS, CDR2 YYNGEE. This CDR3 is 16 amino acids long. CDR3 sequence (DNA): TGTGCCAGCAGCGCCGGCTGGGGTTCTGGGCCCGGGGAGCTGTTTTTT. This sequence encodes CASSAGWGSGPGELFF.

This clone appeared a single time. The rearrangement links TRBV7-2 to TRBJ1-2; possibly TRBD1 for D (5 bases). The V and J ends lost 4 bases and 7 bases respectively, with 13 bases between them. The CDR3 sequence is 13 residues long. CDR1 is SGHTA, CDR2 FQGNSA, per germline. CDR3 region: CASSSIRGSGYTF. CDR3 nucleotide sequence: TGTGCCAGCAGCTCTATTCGGGGGTCTGGCTACACCTTC.

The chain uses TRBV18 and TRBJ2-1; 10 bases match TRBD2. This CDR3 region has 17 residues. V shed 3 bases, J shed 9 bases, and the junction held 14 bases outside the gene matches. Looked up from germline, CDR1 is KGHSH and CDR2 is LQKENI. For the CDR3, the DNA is TGTGCCAGCTCACCGAGGGCTAGCGGGAGCCCTAGTCCTGAGCAGTTCTTC. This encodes CASSPRASGSPSPEQFF.

The chain's CDR3 is CASSVAGTGLSTDTQYF. CDR3 nucleotides: TGTGCCAGCAGCGTAGCTGGGACAGGGCTAAGCACAGATACGCAGTATTTT. This rearrangement joins TRBV9 to TRBJ2-3, with TRBD1 identical over 9 bases. V was clipped by 0 bases and J by 0 bases; unmatched bases: 5. Germline V CDR1 and CDR2: SGDLS, YYNGEE. This CDR3 has 17 amino acids.

CDR3 sequence reads: CASRLRGEQYF. The CDR3, as DNA: TGTGCCAGCAGACTCAGAGGGGAGCAGTACTTC. This chain links TRBV14 with TRBJ2-7, with a tentative D call TRBD2 (5 bases). Germline V gene lookup returns CDR1 SGHDN and CDR2 FVKESK. Trimming took off 6 bases at V and 7 bases at J, with 10 bases between the two ends. CDR3 length: 11 residues.

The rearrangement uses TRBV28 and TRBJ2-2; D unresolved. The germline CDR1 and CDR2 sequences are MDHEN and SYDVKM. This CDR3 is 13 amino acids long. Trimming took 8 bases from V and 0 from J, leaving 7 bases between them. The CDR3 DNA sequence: TGTGCCAGCGGTGGCGCGAACACCGGGGAGCTGTTTTTT. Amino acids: CASGGANTGELFF. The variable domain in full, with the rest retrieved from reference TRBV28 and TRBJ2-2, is DVKVTQSSRYLVKRTGEKVFLECVQDMDHENMFWYRQDPGLGLRLIYFSYDVKMKEKGDIPEGYSVSREKKERFSLILESASTNQTSMYLCASGGANTGELFFGEGSRLTVL.

The CDR3 DNA sequence: TGTGCCAGCAGCTACCGAAATCCGGGGGAGCTGTTTTTT. Encoded protein: CASSYRNPGELFF. The chain has TRBV9 and TRBJ2-2; D gene uncertain. The CDR3 consists of 13 residues. Germline V gene sequence: CDR1 SGDLS, CDR2 YYNGEE. Trimming pared 4 bases from V and 8 bases from J, leaving 12 bases between.

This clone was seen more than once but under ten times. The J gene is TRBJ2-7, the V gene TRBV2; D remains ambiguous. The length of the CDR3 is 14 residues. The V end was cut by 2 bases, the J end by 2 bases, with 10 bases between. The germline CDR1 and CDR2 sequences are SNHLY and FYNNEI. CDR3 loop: CASSERRTAYEQYF. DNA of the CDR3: TGTGCCAGCAGTGAACGGCGGACGGCCTACGAGCAGTACTTC.

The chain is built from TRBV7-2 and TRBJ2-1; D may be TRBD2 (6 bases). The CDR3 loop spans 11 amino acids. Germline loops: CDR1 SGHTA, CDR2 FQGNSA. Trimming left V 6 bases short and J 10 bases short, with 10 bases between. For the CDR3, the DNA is TGTGCCAGCAGGGGGGGTCTAGAGCAGTTCTTC. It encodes CASRGGLEQFF.

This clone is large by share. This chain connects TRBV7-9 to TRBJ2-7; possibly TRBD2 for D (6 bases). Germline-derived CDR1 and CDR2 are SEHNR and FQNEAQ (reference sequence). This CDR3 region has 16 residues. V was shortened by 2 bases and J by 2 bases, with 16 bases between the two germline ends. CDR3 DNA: TGTGCCAGCAGCTTACCGCCCCCGGGACTTCCCTACGAGCAGTACTTC. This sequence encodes CASSLPPPGLPYEQYF.

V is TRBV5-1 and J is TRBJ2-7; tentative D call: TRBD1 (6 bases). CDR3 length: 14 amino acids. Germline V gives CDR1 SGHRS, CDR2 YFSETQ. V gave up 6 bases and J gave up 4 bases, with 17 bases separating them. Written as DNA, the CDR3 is TGCGCCAGCACAAGGGACATGGCAGGGTACGAGCAGTACTTC. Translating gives CASTRDMAGYEQYF.

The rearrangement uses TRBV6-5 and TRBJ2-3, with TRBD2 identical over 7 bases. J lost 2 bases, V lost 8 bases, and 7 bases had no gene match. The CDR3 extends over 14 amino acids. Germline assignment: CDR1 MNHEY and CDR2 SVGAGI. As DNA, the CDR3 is TGTGCCAGCCACCAGCGGGGCAACACAGATACGCAGTATTTT. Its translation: CASHQRGNTDTQYF.

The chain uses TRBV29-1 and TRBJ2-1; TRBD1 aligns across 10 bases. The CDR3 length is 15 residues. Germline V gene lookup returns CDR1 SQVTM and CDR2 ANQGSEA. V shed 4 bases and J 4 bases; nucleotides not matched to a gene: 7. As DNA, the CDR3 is TGCAGCGTTGGGGTGCGGGACAGGGGATACAATGAGCAGTTCTTC. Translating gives CSVGVRDRGYNEQFF.

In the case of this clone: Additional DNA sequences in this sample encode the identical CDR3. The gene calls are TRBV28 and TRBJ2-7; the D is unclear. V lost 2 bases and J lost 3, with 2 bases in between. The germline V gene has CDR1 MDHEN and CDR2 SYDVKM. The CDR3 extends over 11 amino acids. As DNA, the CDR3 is TGTGCCAGCAGTTTAGGCTACGAGCAGTACTTC. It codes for CASSLGYEQYF.

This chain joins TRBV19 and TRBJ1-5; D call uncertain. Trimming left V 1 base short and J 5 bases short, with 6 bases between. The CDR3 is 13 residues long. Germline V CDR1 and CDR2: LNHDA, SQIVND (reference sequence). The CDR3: CASSIVSHQPQHF. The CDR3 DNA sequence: TGTGCCAGTAGTATAGTTTCTCATCAGCCCCAGCATTTT.

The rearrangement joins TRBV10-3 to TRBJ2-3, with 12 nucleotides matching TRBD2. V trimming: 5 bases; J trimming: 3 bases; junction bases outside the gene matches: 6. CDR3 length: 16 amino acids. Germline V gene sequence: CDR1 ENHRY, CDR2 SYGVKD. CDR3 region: CAISPRTSGTTDTQYF. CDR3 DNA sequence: TGTGCCATCAGTCCAAGGACTAGCGGGACTACAGATACGCAGTATTTT.

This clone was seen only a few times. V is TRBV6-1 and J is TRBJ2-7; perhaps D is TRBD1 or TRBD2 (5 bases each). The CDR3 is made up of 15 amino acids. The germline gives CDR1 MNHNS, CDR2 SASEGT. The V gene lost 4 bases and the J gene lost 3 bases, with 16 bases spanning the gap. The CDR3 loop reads CASSGTSGTGYEQYF. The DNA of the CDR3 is TGTGCCAGCAGTGGAACATCCGGGACCGGCTACGAGCAGTACTTC.

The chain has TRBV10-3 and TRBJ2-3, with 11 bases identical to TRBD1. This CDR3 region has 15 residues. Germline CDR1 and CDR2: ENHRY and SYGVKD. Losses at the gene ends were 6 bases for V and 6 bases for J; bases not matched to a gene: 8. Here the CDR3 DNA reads TGTGCCATCAGGGGGGACAGGGGGATGTCCGATACGCAGTATTTT. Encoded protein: CAIRGDRGMSDTQYF.

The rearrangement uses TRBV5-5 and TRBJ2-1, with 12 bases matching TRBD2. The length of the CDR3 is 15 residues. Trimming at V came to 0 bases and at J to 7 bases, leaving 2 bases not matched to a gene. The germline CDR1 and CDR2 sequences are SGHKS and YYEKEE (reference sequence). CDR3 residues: CASSLGLAGANEQFF. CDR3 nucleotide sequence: TGTGCCAGCAGCTTGGGACTAGCGGGGGCAAATGAGCAGTTCTTC.

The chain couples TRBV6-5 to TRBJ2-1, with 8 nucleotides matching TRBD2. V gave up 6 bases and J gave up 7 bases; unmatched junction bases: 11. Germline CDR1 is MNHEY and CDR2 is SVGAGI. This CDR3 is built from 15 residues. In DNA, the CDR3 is TGTGCCAGCAGCTCGGGACTAGAGGGGTTGAATGAGCAGTTCTTC. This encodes CASSSGLEGLNEQFF.

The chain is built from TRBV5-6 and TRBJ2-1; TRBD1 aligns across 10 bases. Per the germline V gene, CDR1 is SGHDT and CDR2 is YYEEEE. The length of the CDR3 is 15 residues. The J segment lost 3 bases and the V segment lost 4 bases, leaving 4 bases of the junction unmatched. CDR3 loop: CASSGGQGYYNEQFF. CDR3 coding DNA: TGTGCCAGCAGCGGGGGACAGGGGTACTACAATGAGCAGTTCTTC.

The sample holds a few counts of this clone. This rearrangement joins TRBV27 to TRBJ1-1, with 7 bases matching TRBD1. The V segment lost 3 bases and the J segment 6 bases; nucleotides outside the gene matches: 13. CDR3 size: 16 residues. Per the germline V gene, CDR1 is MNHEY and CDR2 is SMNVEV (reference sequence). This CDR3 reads CASSFQRQGGSAEAFF. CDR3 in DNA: TGTGCCAGCAGTTTCCAACGTCAGGGGGGATCAGCTGAAGCTTTCTTT.

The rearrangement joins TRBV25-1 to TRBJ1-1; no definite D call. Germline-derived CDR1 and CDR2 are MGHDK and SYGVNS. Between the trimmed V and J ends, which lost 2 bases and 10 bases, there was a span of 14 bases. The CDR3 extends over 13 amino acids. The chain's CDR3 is CASSERVNGGAFF. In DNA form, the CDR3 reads TGTGCCAGCAGTGAAAGAGTGAACGGAGGAGCTTTCTTT. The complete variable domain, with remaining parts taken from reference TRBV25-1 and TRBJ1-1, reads EADIYQTPRYLVIGTGKKITLECSQTMGHDKMYWYQQDPGMELHLIHYSYGVNSTEKGDLSSESTVSRIRTEHFPLTLESARPSHTSQYLCASSERVNGGAFFGQGTRLTVV.